The TCR beta chain under discussion was sequenced for a study of blood T cell repertoires in COVID-19. Looking at the study overall: COVID-19 samples from acute and convalescent phases originated in the United States, Italy and Spain. From T cells, B-cell-depleted T cells, or PBMCs came the material, which was cDNA or gDNA.

Trimming left V 2 bases short and J 4 bases short, with 12 bases between. Germline V gene lookup returns CDR1 MGHRA and CDR2 YSYEKL. This CDR3 has 15 amino acids. Original data processing: By means of reference gene primer amplification, nucleated cell counts were estimated. Clones were read by immunoSEQ multiplex PCR, and TCRdb kept only the in-frame ones, dropping some. V, J and clone size derive from that table, while D and trimming were established from the DNA sequence. The table records about 180,000 clones, approximately 86% of them present only once. The sequence was collected from a woman aged 25 to 39 with active or convalescent COVID-19. The chain has TRBV4-1 and TRBJ1-5; D might be TRBD1 (5 bases). The sequenced material came from peripheral blood. CDR3 in amino acids: CASSQFFPGNQPQHF. CDR3 bases: TGCGCCAGCAGCCAATTTTTTCCAGGGAATCAGCCCCAGCATTTT.